The clone carrying this T cell receptor beta chain was seen more than once but under ten times. During its preparation, the TCRbeta library received unique molecular identifiers. TCRdb re-analysed the PCR reads in MiXCR, keeping a single row per CDR3 protein. The table shows some 600,000 distinct CDR3 sequences, with 13% occurring only once. The data originate from a study of T-cell reconstitution after alpha-beta-depleted transplantation in children. Trimming removed 7 bases from V and 2 bases from J; junction bases left unmatched: 2. The germline CDR1 and CDR2 sequences are MDHEN and SYDVKM. The CDR3 has 13 residues.

V gene TRBV28 combines with J gene TRBJ2-7, with 10 bases that match TRBD2. The sequences come from PBMCs, mostly from graft donor cells, collected 360 days after TCRalphabeta/CD19-depleted stem cell transplant. This clonotype originated in a male patient between 5 and 17 years old who had a stem cell transplant for acute myeloid leukemia, so the T cells may come from the graft donor. The CDR3, as DNA: TGTGCCAGCATACTAGCGGGGACCTACGAGCAGTACTTC. Amino acid sequence: CASILAGTYEQYF.